This TCR beta chain was found in a study of blood T cells in healthy people across ages. Isolation of PBMCs gave at least 6 million cells per sample. With a J-beta primer mix and a sample-barcoded 5' primer, a second PCR ran about 6 to 11 cycles. TCRdb called the 5' RACE reads again in MiXCR, with one record for every CDR3 protein. This sample has 1.5 million or so distinct CDR3 sequences, with around 42% found just once. This receptor was taken from a woman under 30 in good health. Sequenced: blood.

CDR3 in DNA: TGTGCCAGCAGCTTAGCTATCAGGGTCGATACGCAGTATTTT. It encodes CASSLAIRVDTQYF. The V call is TRBV7-6, the J call TRBJ2-3; tentatively, D is TRBD1 (5 bases). The CDR3 is made up of 14 amino acids. Deletions cut 0 bases from V and 6 bases from J, with 10 bases between. CDR1 is SGHVS, CDR2 FNYEAQ, per germline.